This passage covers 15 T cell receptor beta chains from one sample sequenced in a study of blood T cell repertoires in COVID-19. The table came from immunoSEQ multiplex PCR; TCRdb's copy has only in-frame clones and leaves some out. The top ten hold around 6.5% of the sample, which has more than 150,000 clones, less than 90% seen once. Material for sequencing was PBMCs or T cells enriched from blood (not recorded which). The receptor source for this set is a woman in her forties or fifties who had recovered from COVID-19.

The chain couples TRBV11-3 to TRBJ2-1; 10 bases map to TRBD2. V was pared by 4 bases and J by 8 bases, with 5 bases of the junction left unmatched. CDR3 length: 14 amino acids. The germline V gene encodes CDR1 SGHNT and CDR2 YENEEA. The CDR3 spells CASSSLLAGHEQFF. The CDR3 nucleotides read TGTGCCAGCAGCTCCCTACTAGCGGGACATGAGCAGTTCTTC.

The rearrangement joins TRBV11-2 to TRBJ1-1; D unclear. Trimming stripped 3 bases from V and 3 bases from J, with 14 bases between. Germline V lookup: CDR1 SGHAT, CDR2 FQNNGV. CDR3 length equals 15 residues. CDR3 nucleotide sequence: TGTGCCAGCAGCTTCACTCGGGGAGGACACACTGAAGCTTTCTTT. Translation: CASSFTRGGHTEAFF.

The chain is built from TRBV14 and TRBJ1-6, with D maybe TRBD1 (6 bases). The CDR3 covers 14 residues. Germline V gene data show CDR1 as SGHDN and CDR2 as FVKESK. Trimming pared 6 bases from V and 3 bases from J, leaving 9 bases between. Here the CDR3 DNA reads TGTGCCAGCAGTCGGACAGTCTATAATTCACCCCTCCACTTT. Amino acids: CASSRTVYNSPLHF.

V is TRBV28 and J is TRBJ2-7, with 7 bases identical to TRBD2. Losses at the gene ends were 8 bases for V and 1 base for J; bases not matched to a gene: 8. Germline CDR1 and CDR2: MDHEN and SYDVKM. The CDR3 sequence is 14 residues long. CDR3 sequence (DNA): TGTGCCAGCCACCCCCTAGCGGCTTCCTACGAGCAGTACTTC. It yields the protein CASHPLAASYEQYF.

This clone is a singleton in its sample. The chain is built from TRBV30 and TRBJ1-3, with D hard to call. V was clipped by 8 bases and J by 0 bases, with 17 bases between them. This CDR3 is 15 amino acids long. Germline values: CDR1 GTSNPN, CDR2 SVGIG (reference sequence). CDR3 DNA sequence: TGTGCCCAAAGTAGGCGGGGATACTCTGGAAACACCATATATTTT. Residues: CAQSRRGYSGNTIYF.

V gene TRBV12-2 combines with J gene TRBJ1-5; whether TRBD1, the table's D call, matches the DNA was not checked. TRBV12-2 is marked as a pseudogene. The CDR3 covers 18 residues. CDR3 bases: TGTGCAAGTCGCTTAAGCATATTGCGGAGGACAGGGAATCAGCCCCAGCATTTT. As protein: CASRLSILRRTGNQPQHF.

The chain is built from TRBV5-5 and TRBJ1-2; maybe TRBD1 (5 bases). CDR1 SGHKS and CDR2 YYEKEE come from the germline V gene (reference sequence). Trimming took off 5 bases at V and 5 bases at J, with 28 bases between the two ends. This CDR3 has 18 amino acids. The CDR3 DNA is TGTGCCAGCAGAGAAGGCACCAAAACAGGCATTTTAGGATATGGCTACACCTTC. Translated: CASREGTKTGILGYGYTF.

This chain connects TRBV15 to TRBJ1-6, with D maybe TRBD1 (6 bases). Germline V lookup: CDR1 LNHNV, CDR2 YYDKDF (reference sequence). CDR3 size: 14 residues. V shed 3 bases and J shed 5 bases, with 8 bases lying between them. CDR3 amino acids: CATSSQGNNSPLHF. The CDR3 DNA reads TGTGCCACCAGCAGCCAGGGGAATAATTCACCCCTCCACTTT.

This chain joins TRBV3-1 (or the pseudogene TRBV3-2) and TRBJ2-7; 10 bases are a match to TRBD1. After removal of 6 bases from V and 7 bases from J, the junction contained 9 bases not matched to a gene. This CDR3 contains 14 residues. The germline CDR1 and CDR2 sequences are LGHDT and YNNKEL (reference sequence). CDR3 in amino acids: CASSYDRGRVEQYF. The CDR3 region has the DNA TGTGCCAGCAGTTACGACAGGGGGCGAGTTGAGCAGTACTTC.

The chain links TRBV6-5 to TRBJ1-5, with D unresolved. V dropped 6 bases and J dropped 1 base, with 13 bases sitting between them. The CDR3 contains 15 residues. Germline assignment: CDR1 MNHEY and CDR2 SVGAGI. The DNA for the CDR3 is TGTGCCAGCAGAGGAATGCGGGAAAGCAATCAGCCCCAGCATTTT. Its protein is CASRGMRESNQPQHF.

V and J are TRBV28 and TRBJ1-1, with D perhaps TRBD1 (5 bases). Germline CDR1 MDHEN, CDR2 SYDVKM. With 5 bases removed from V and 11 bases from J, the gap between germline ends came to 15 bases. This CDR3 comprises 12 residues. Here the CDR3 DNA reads TGTGCCAGCAGTCTACAAACAGGAGTTGCTTTCTTT. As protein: CASSLQTGVAFF.

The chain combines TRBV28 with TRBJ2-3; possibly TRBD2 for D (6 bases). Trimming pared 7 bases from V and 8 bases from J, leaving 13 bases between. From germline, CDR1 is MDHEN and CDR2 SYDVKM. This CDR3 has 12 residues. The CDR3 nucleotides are TGTGCCAGCAAAGAGGCGCGGGGTACGCAGTATTTT. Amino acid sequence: CASKEARGTQYF.

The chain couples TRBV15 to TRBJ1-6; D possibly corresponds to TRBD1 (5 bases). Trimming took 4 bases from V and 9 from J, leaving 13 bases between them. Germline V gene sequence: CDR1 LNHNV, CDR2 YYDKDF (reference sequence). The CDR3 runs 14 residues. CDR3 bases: TGTGCCACCAGCACAGAGGGACTTCGTTCACCCCTCCACTTT. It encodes CATSTEGLRSPLHF. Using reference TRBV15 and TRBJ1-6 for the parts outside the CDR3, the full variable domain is DAMVIQNPRYQVTQFGKPVTLSCSQTLNHNVMYWYQQKSSQAPKLLFHYYDKDFNNEADTPDNFQSRRPNTSFCFLDIRSPGLGDTAMYLCATSTEGLRSPLHFGNGTRLTVT.

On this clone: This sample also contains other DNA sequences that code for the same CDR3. CDR3 DNA: TGCGCCAGCAGTGAGTCGACTCGAAGGGAGGGATACAATGAGCAGTTCTTC. Its protein product is CASSESTRREGYNEQFF. The chain combines TRBV10-1 with TRBJ2-1, with 7 nucleotides matching TRBD2. V trimming: 0 bases; J trimming: 4 bases; junction bases outside the gene matches: 9. CDR1 is WNHNN, CDR2 SYGVQD, per germline (reference sequence). The CDR3 totals 17 residues.

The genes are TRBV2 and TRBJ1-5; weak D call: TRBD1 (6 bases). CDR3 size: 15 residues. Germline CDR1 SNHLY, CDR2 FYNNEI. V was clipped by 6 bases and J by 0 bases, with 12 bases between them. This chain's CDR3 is CASSRQDLSNQPQHF. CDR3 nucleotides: TGTGCCAGCAGCCGACAGGACCTTAGCAATCAGCCCCAGCATTTT.